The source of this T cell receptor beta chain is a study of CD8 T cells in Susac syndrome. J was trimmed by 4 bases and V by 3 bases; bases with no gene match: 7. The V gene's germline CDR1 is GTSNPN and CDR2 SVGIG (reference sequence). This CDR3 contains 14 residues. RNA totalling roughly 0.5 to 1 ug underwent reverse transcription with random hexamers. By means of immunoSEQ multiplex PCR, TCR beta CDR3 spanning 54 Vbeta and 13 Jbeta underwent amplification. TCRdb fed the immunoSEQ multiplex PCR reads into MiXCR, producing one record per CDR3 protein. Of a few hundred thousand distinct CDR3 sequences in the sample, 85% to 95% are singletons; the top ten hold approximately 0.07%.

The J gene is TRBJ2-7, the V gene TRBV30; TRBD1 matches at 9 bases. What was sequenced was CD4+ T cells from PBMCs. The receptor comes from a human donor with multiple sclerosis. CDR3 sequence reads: CAWRAGTGLYEQYF. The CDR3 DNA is TGTGCCTGGAGGGCCGGGACAGGGTTATACGAGCAGTACTTC. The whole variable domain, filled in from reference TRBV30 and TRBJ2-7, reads SQTIHQWPATLVQPVGSPLSLECTVEGTSNPNLYWYRQAAGRGLQLLFYSVGIGQISSEVPQNLSASRPQDRQFILSSKKLLLSDSGFYLCAWRAGTGLYEQYFGPGTRLTVT.